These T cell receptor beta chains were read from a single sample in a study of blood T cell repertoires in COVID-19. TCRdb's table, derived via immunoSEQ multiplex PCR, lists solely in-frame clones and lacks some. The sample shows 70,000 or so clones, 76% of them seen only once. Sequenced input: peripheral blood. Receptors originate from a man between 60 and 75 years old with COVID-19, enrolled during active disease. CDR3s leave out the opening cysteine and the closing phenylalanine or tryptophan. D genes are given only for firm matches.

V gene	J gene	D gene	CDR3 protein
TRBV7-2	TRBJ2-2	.	ASSKDRYNTGELF
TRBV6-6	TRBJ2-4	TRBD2	ASSPRAGEAKNIQY
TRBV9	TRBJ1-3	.	ASSSTAYTIY
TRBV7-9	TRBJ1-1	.	ASSFFSGNTEAF
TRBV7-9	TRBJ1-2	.	ASSLETFRGGYT
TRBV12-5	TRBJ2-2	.	ASGLTAGELF
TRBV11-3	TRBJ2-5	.	ASSQNYAETQY
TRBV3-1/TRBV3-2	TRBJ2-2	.	ASSPRPGKIYTGELF
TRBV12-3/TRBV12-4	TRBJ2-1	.	ASSFSYNEQF
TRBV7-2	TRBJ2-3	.	ASSPGPFSTDTQY
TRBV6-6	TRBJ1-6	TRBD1	ASRWDRVNSPLH
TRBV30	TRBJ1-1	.	AWTSGDAGTF
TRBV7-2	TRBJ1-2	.	ASSLEGSGFYGYT
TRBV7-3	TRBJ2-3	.	ASSPGAQTDTQY
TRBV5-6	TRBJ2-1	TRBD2	ASSSGLATYNEQF
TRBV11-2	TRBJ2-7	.	ASSLVVNEQY
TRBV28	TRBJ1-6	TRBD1	ASSFGDRGSSPLH
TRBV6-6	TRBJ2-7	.	ASSYETNGGDEQY
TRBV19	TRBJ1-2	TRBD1	ASTDGMTGEYGYT
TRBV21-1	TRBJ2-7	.	ASSNTGTGDGEQY
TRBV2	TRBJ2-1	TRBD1	ASSEARTGKGYNEQF
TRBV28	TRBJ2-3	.	ASEAALADTQY
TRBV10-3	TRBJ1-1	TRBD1	AISESRDRVEAF
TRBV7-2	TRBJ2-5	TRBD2	ASSLSFAGGQETQY
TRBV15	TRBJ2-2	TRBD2	ATSRGVREGPGELF
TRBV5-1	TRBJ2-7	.	ASSLVLEGYEQY
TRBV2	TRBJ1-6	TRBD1	ASSRITGGTPLH
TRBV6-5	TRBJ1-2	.	ASSGFLGGYT
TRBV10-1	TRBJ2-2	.	ASQGRLNTGELF
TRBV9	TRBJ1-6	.	ASSVRSEDSPLH
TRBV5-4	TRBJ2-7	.	ASSLTGLGEQY
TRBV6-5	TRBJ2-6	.	ASYGGGGSANVLT
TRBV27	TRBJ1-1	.	ARRLNTEAF
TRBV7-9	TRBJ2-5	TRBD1	ASSWAGTGDQETQY
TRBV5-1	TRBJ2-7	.	ASSLVGGPSYEQY
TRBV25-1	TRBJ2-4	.	ASSVGTGGGNIQY
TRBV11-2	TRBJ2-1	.	ASSLDPQGREQF
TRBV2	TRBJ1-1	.	ASTAQGSGTEAF
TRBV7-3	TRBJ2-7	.	ASSLGLNYEQY
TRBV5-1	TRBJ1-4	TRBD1	ASSLEGTANEKLF
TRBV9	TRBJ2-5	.	ASSVGGRYQETQY
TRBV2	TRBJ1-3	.	ASSEDRDEGNTIY